This T cell receptor beta chain appears in the sequencing data of a study of T cells in Graves' hyperthyroidism and ophthalmopathy. The CDR3 length is 13 residues. Germline CDR1 KGHSH, CDR2 LQKENI. The V gene lost 3 bases and the J gene lost 3 bases, with 6 bases spanning the gap. From RNA transcripts, TCR beta CDR3 regions were amplified. Initially, a first-round RT-PCR of the TCR CDR3 employed the HTBI primer set. TCRdb reprocessed the multiplex PCR reads with MiXCR, giving one entry per CDR3 protein. This sample has about 740,000 distinct CDR3 sequences, with approximately 15% found just once. Out of 10 ml of fresh peripheral blood came the PBMCs.

The sequence came from a woman under 30 with Graves' hyperthyroidism. The chain combines TRBV18 with TRBJ1-5, with D unresolved. Sequenced material: blood. The chain's CDR3 is CASSPEINQPQHF. CDR3 sequence (DNA): TGTGCCAGCTCACCCGAGATCAATCAGCCCCAGCATTTT.